This T cell receptor (beta chain) was identified during a study of CD8 T cells in Susac syndrome. Random hexamers were used to reverse transcribe about 0.5 to 1 ug of RNA. The TCR beta CDR3 was amplified by immunoSEQ multiplex PCR across 54 Vbeta, 13 Jbeta. TCRdb re-called the immunoSEQ multiplex PCR reads through MiXCR, storing one row per CDR3 protein. The sample has some 120,000 distinct CDR3 sequences, about 93% seen once. This clonotype was seen just once. Sequencing of TCR beta drew on CD8+ and CD4+ T cells from blood. Negative isolation yielded the CD8+ and CD4+ T cells, while FACS enriched the TEMRA cells. This CDR3 has 17 amino acids. Germline loops: CDR1 SGHRS, CDR2 YFSETQ. J lost 5 bases, V lost 3 bases, and 16 bases had no gene match.

The sample was CD4+ T cells from PBMCs. The chain joins TRBV5-1 to TRBJ2-5; TRBD2 aligns across 7 bases. This TCR was sampled from a human donor in good health. CDR3 nucleotides: TGCGCCAGCAGCTGGCGCAGTCTTGCTAGCGGAAGGGAGACCCAGTACTTC. Encoded protein: CASSWRSLASGRETQYF.